The 20 T cell receptor beta chains reported below all come from one sample, sequenced in a study of spatial heterogeneity in lung cancer. These TCRs are of unknown antigen specificity. Study-wide findings and caveats: Tumor mutation count correlated with how many alpha and beta TCRs expanded intratumorally.

The time point denotes: sample taken at primary tumor resection. Using its own MiXCR run on the 5' RACE reads, TCRdb lists one record per CDR3 protein. The sample lists under 20,000 distinct CDR3 sequences, under 7% occurring once. The sample was lung tumor tissue, taken at surgery. The receptors shown here come from a male donor with early-stage non-small cell lung cancer.

Ten or more counts support this clonotype. The CDR3 coding sequence is TGTGCCAGCAGCTTTGTCAAATGGCGGGGCCAAGAGACCCAGTACTTC. Translated: CASSFVKWRGQETQYF. This sequence joins TRBV13 and TRBJ2-5; maybe TRBD2 (6 bases). Trimming removed 3 bases from V and 1 base from J, with 15 bases in between. CDR3 length: 16 amino acids. CDR1 and CDR2 from the germline V gene are PRHDT and FYEKMQ (reference sequence).

In its sample, this clonotype was seen many times. The chain recombines TRBV10-1 with TRBJ1-5, with a weak D call TRBD1 (5 bases). This CDR3 contains 13 residues. CDR1 is WNHNN and CDR2 is SYGVQD in the germline V gene (reference sequence). V lost 10 bases, J lost 2 bases, and 12 bases lay in between. The CDR3 DNA reads TGCGCCAAAGGGGAACTTGGCAATCAGCCCCAGCATTTT. The encoded protein is CAKGELGNQPQHF.

V and J are TRBV20-1 and TRBJ2-7; 10 bases are shared with TRBD2. CDR1 is DFQATT and CDR2 is SNEGSKA in the germline V gene (reference sequence). V was clipped by 6 bases and J by 5 bases; unmatched bases: 16. The length of the CDR3 is 16 residues. The CDR3 region has the DNA TGCAGTGCACCTCACGGCGGAGTAGCGGGGGGAAACGAGCAGTACTTC. Translating it yields CSAPHGGVAGGNEQYF.

The chain uses TRBV7-9 and TRBJ2-7; maybe TRBD1 (5 bases). V lost 4 bases to trimming and J lost 5 bases, with 12 bases between them. The CDR3 sequence is 13 residues long. Germline values: CDR1 SEHNR, CDR2 FQNEAQ (reference sequence). DNA for the CDR3: TGTGCCAGCAGCTCCCTACCAGGGCACGAGCAGTACTTC. Its translation: CASSSLPGHEQYF.

This clonotype came up many times. The rearrangement joins TRBV5-6 to TRBJ1-1; 7 bases match TRBD1. V was clipped by 0 bases and J by 5 bases; unmatched bases: 13. CDR1 is SGHDT, CDR2 YYEEEE, per germline. The CDR3 extends over 17 amino acids. The DNA for the CDR3 is TGTGCCAGCAGCTTGGCCGGGTATAGGGGGCTGTTTACTGAAGCTTTCTTT. It translates to CASSLAGYRGLFTEAFF.

This clonotype was seen ten or more times. The chain has TRBV20-1 and TRBJ2-3; no clear D. Germline CDR1 is DFQATT and CDR2 is SNEGSKA (reference sequence). Between the trimmed V and J ends, which lost 3 bases and 0 bases, there was a span of 7 bases. The CDR3 consists of 13 residues. CDR3 region: CSASRTSTDTQYF. The CDR3 region has the DNA TGCAGTGCTAGTCGAACTAGCACAGATACGCAGTATTTT.

This clonotype turned up a few times. V gene TRBV20-1 combines with J gene TRBJ2-1; D remains unclear. Per the germline V gene, CDR1 is DFQATT and CDR2 is SNEGSKA (reference sequence). The CDR3 is made up of 13 amino acids. V gave up 3 bases and J gave up 6 bases, with 12 bases separating them. CDR3 in DNA: TGCAGTGCTAGTTGGGAAGTCGGCAATGAGCAGTTCTTC. It yields the protein CSASWEVGNEQFF.

This clonotype appeared many times. This chain uses TRBV20-1 with TRBJ1-1; TRBD1 aligns across 8 bases. Per the germline V gene, CDR1 is DFQATT and CDR2 is SNEGSKA (reference sequence). V trimming: 2 bases; J trimming: 10 bases; junction bases outside the gene matches: 12. The CDR3 has 14 amino acids. The CDR3 DNA follows: TGCAGTGCTAGAAACCCGACAGGGGAGGCTAGAGCTTTCTTT. Protein sequence: CSARNPTGEARAFF.

In this sample, this clonotype turned up many times. V is TRBV10-3 and J is TRBJ2-2, with TRBD1 matching over 7 bases. The CDR3 totals 15 residues. V was clipped by 4 bases and J by 6 bases; unmatched bases: 8. Germline V gene data show CDR1 as ENHRY and CDR2 as SYGVKD. CDR3 DNA: TGTGCCATCAGTGGGCGACAGGGTAGCGCCGGGGAGCTGTTTTTT. This gives the protein CAISGRQGSAGELFF.

Relative to its sample, this clonotype is medium-sized. The rearrangement links TRBV7-9 to TRBJ1-2; D remains ambiguous. Germline-derived CDR1 and CDR2 are SEHNR and FQNEAQ (reference sequence). Trimming left V 4 bases short and J 2 bases short, with 17 bases between. The CDR3 is made up of 16 amino acids. CDR3 sequence (DNA): TGTGCCAGCAGCTGGGCCCCAGGAGGGATGAACTATGGCTACACCTTC. It encodes CASSWAPGGMNYGYTF.

This clonotype was picked up many times. V is TRBV5-1 and J is TRBJ2-5; perhaps TRBD2 as D (5 bases). Trimming removed 3 bases from V and 5 bases from J, with 20 bases in between. The CDR3 loop spans 16 amino acids. Germline loops: CDR1 SGHRS, CDR2 YFSETQ. For the CDR3, the DNA is TGCGCCAGCAGCTCGGGGAGTCTACCTCGAGGGGAGACCCAGTACTTC. Residues: CASSSGSLPRGETQYF.

This clonotype is deemed medium-sized. The chain links TRBV7-2 to TRBJ1-1; D gene ambiguous. Trimming cost V 1 base and J 1 base, with 4 bases left between them. The CDR3 consists of 13 residues. Germline CDR1 SGHTA, CDR2 FQGNSA. The CDR3 DNA reads as TGTGCCAGCAGCTTAGTGGAGAACACTGAAGCTTTCTTT. Amino acid sequence: CASSLVENTEAFF.

This clonotype occurred a few times. This chain links TRBV7-7 with TRBJ2-5, with 7 bases aligning to TRBD1. J was trimmed by 3 bases and V by 4 bases; bases with no gene match: 2. CDR3 length: 13 amino acids. In germline, CDR1 is SSHAT, CDR2 FNYEAQ (reference sequence). CDR3 nucleotide sequence: TGTGCCAGCAGCTCCGACAGGGAAGAGACCCAGTACTTC. Its protein is CASSSDREETQYF.

The table lists this clonotype with many counts. V gene TRBV6-5 combines with J gene TRBJ2-1, with a tentative D call TRBD1 (5 bases). The CDR3 length is 15 residues. The V and J ends lost 5 bases and 4 bases respectively, with 15 bases between them. Germline V gives CDR1 MNHEY, CDR2 SVGAGI. In DNA, the CDR3 is TGTGCCAGCAGTGCCCAGGGAACCTTATACAATGAGCAGTTCTTC. This gives the protein CASSAQGTLYNEQFF.

This clonotype was recorded many times. The rearrangement joins TRBV30 to TRBJ2-3; 12 bases are shared with TRBD2. Germline trimming cut 2 bases from V and 14 bases from J; bases unmatched to any gene: 5. CDR3 length: 12 residues. Germline V gene sequence: CDR1 GTSNPN, CDR2 SVGIG (reference sequence). Written as DNA, the CDR3 is TGTGCCTGGAGTTCGACTAGCGGGAGACCGTATTTT. Amino acid sequence: CAWSSTSGRPYF.

The chain recombines TRBV7-2 with TRBJ1-2; 7 nucleotides agree with TRBD1. Per germline, CDR1 SGHTA and CDR2 FQGNSA. The CDR3 totals 14 residues. The trim removed 1 base at V and 2 bases at J, leaving 1 base unmatched. The CDR3 DNA reads as TGTGCCAGCAGCTTAGGAGGGGGCAACTATGGCTACACCTTC. Translation: CASSLGGGNYGYTF. Variable domain in full (rest from reference TRBV7-2 and TRBJ1-2): GAGVSQSPSNKVTEKGKDVELRCDPISGHTALYWYRQSLGQGLEFLIYFQGNSAPDKSGLPSDRFSAERTGGSVSTLTIQRTQQEDSAVYLCASSLGGGNYGYTFGSGTRLTVV.

This clonotype was detected many times. V is TRBV2 and J is TRBJ2-7, with unresolved D. The CDR3 totals 15 residues. With 8 bases removed from V and 0 bases from J, the gap between germline ends came to 17 bases. The germline gives CDR1 SNHLY, CDR2 FYNNEI. This CDR3 reads CASWHLGGNSYEQYF. The CDR3 DNA reads TGTGCCAGCTGGCACCTTGGCGGAAACTCCTACGAGCAGTACTTC.

This clonotype was recorded at least ten times. The J gene is TRBJ2-1, the V gene TRBV7-2; 12 nucleotides line up with TRBD2. Germline CDR1 is SGHTA and CDR2 is FQGNSA. The CDR3 is made up of 20 amino acids. V shed 5 bases and J 1 base; nucleotides not matched to a gene: 15. The CDR3 sequence is CASSPERYSSGRASYNEQFF. In nucleotides, the CDR3 is TGTGCCAGCAGCCCCGAGAGGTATTCTAGCGGGAGGGCGTCCTACAATGAGCAGTTCTTC.

This clonotype appeared many times. The chain combines TRBV5-4 with TRBJ2-2, with 12 bases aligning to TRBD2. Germline values: CDR1 SGHNT, CDR2 YYREEE (reference sequence). This CDR3 is 16 amino acids long. Trimming removed 1 base from V and 6 bases from J; junction bases left unmatched: 4. The CDR3 DNA reads as TGTGCCAGCAGCTTGAGACTAGCGGGAGTATCCGGGGAGCTGTTTTTT. Residues: CASSLRLAGVSGELFF.

This clonotype was counted ten times or more. This rearrangement joins TRBV12-3 or TRBV12-4 to TRBJ2-2, with D perhaps TRBD2 (6 bases). Between the trimmed V and J ends, which lost 1 base and 6 bases, there was a span of 15 bases. The CDR3 is 16 residues long. DNA of the CDR3: TGTGCCAGCAGTTTAGATGCGGGGCGTGGTTCCGGGGAGCTGTTTTTT. Its translation: CASSLDAGRGSGELFF.